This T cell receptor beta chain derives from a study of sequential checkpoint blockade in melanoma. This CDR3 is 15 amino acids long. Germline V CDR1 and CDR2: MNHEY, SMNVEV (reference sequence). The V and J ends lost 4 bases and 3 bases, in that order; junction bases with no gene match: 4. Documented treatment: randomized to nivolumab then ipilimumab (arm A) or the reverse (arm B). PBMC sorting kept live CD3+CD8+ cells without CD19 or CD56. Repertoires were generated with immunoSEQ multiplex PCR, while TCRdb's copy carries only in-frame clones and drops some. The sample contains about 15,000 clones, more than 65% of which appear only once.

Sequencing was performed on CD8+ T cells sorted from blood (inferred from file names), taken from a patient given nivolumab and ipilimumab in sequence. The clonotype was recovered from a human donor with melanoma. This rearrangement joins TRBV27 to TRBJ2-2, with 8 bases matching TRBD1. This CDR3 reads CASSSRDRYTGELFF. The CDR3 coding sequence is TGTGCCAGCAGTTCCCGGGACAGGTACACCGGGGAGCTGTTTTTT.